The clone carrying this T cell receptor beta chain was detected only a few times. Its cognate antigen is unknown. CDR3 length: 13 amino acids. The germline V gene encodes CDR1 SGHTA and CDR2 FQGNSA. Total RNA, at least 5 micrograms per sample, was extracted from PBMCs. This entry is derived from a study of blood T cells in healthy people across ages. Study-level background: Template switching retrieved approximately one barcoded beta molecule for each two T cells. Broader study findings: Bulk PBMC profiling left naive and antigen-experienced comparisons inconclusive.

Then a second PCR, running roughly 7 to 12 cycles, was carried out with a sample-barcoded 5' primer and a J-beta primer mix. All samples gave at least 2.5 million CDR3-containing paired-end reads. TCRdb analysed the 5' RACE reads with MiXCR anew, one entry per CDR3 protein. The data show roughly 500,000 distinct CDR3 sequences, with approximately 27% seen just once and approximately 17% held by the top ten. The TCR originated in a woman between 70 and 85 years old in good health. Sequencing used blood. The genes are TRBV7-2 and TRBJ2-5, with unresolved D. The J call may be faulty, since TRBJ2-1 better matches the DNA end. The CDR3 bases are TGTGCCAGCAGCTTAGAGGCTAGTTATGAGCAGTTCTTC. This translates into CASSLEASYEQFF.